These T cell receptor beta chains were read from a single sample in a study of glioma-infiltrating T cells. Via MiXCR, TCRdb re-called the multiplex PCR reads, giving one row per CDR3 protein. The sample holds some 40,000 distinct CDR3 sequences; under 25% are singletons and the top ten take around 6.3%. The material sequenced was glioma tissue, nonneoplastic brain tissue, or PBMCs (not recorded which). These receptors all come from a human donor with low-grade glioma or glioblastoma, undergoing nonglioma brain surgery, or in good health (not recorded which). Both conserved end residues are part of each CDR3. A D gene is named only where the DNA matches it firmly. A clone size is listed for some rows: how often the clone was seen (once, few, many), or a class if it is expanded.

clone_size j_call v_call d_call cdr3_nt cdr3_aa
many TRBJ2-7 TRBV7-6 - TGTGCCAGCAGCCGCGACTCCCACGAGCAGTACTTC CASSRDSHEQYF
many TRBJ1-3 TRBV19 - TGTGCCAGTAGTACGCTCGGGGGAACCTCCGGAAACACCATATATTTT CASSTLGGTSGNTIYF
many TRBJ2-5 TRBV2 - TGTGCCAACAACCTTCGTGAGACCCAGTACTTC CANNLRETQYF
many TRBJ1-1 TRBV14 - TGTGCCAGCAGCCAAACTATCGGGGCAGTCCGACCTGAAGCTTTCTTT CASSQTIGAVRPEAFF
once TRBJ2-3 TRBV7-2 - TGTGCCAGCAGCTGCGGAAACTCCGTCACAGACACGCAGTATTTT CASSCGNSVTDTQYF
many TRBJ2-7 TRBV3-1 - TGTGCCAGCAGCCGCCTGACAGGTTACGAGCAGTACTTC CASSRLTGYEQYF
many TRBJ2-3 TRBV24-1 TRBD1 TGTGCCACCAGCTTCAGGGGGCCGGGAGCAGATACGCAGTATTTT CATSFRGPGADTQYF
- TRBJ1-4 TRBV3-1 - TGTGCCAGCAGCGACGAGGCAACTAATGAAAAACTGTTTTTT CASSDEATNEKLFF
many TRBJ1-2 TRBV28 - TGTGCCAGCAGTCCGGGACGCTCTAACTATGGCTACACCTTC CASSPGRSNYGYTF
many TRBJ2-3 TRBV2 - TGTGCCAGCAGTGAATATTGGGGGCGCCTCACAGATACGCAGTATTTT CASSEYWGRLTDTQYF
many TRBJ1-4 TRBV2 - TGTGCCAGCAGTGAAGGGGATCTGGTTGAAAAACTGTTTTTT CASSEGDLVEKLFF
many TRBJ2-3 TRBV4-1 - TGCGCCAGCAGCCAAAGTCGGACTACCACAGATACGCAGTATTTT CASSQSRTTTDTQYF
many TRBJ2-3 TRBV28 TRBD1 TGTGCCAGCGGGGACGACAGGGGTTTGGATGTTGCAGATACGCAGTATTTT CASGDDRGLDVADTQYF
- TRBJ2-1 TRBV11-2 - TGTGCCAGCAGCTTAGTCTTTGGGGGGAAGCAGTTCTTC CASSLVFGGKQFF
- TRBJ1-4 TRBV5-4 - TGTGCCAGCAGCTTACAGGCGGCAACTAATGAAAAACTGTTTTTT CASSLQAATNEKLFF
many TRBJ2-1 TRBV4-3 - TGCGCCAGCAGCCAAGATGTCCAGGGTTCCTACAATGAGCAGTTCTTC CASSQDVQGSYNEQFF
many TRBJ1-5 TRBV27 - TGTGCCAGCAGTTTTCCTTCTAGATCCTGGGGAAATCAGCCCCAGCATTTT CASSFPSRSWGNQPQHF
many TRBJ1-4 TRBV27 TRBD1 TGTGCCAGCAGTTTTGGCGGTGGCAGGGGGCCTTGGGAAAAACTGTTTTTT CASSFGGGRGPWEKLFF
many TRBJ2-3 TRBV7-2 TRBD2 TGTGCCAGCAGCATCTGGACTAGCGGCACAGATACGCAGTATTTT CASSIWTSGTDTQYF
few TRBJ2-1 TRBV29-1 - TGCAGCGTTGAAGGGGGGCAACTCTACAATGAGCAGTTCTTC CSVEGGQLYNEQFF
many TRBJ1-5 TRBV12-3/TRBV12-4 - TGTGCCAGCAGTTTACACGGGAGCAATCAGCCCCAGCATTTT CASSLHGSNQPQHF
many TRBJ2-6 TRBV4-1 - TGCGCCAGCAGCCAATTATCTGGGGCCAACGTCCTGACTTTC CASSQLSGANVLTF
- TRBJ2-5 TRBV18 - TGTGCCAGCTCACCGACACCACAAGAGACCCAGTACTTC CASSPTPQETQYF
medium-sized TRBJ2-1 TRBV6-1 - TGTGCCAGCAGGGGGCGCTCCTACAATGAGCGGTTCTTC CASRGRSYNERFF
many TRBJ1-1 TRBV19 TRBD1 TGTGCCAGTAGGGGGGGGCAGGGGGCGCTTAACACTGAAGCTTTCTTT CASRGGQGALNTEAFF
many TRBJ2-5 TRBV20-1 TRBD1 TGCAGTGCCACCGGGACAGGGGAAGAGACCCAGTACTTC CSATGTGEETQYF
- TRBJ2-2 TRBV29-1 TRBD1 TGCAGCGTTGTTCTCGCAGGGGGCAACACCGGGGAGCTGTTTTTT CSVVLAGGNTGELFF
many TRBJ2-5 TRBV6-1 - TGTGCCAGCAGACAAGAGACCCAGTACTTC CASRQETQYF
many TRBJ2-3 TRBV7-2 - TGTGCCAGCAGCTTAGACTACACTAGCACAGATACGCAGTATTTT CASSLDYTSTDTQYF
many TRBJ2-3 TRBV4-1 - TGCGCCAGCAGCCCGGTTATGGGCCCAGATACGCAGTATTTT CASSPVMGPDTQYF
many TRBJ2-1 TRBV12-3/TRBV12-4 - TGTGCCAGCAGGTTATGGGCAGGGGAGTACAATGAGCAGTTCTTC CASRLWAGEYNEQFF
many TRBJ1-1 TRBV28 TRBD1 TGTGCCAGCAGCGGCGAGGGGGCTACTGAAGCTTTCTTT CASSGEGATEAFF
many TRBJ2-5 TRBV27 - TGTGCCAGCAGGGGGAGTAAAGAGACCCAGTACTTC CASRGSKETQYF
many TRBJ2-5 TRBV18 TRBD1 TGTGCCAGCCCCAGAGACAGGGCGACGACCCAGTACTTC CASPRDRATTQYF
many TRBJ2-5 TRBV19 - TGTGCCAGTATGCCCGATAGAAACAGCCAAGAGACCCAGTACTTC CASMPDRNSQETQYF
many TRBJ1-1 TRBV7-9 TRBD1 TGTGCCAGCAGCTGGACAGGGGGCAAAGAGACTGAAGCTTTCTTT CASSWTGGKETEAFF
- TRBJ2-5 TRBV28 - TGTGCCAGCATTTCACTTGACCTAAGACGGATAATCGAAGAGACCCAGTACTTC CASISLDLRRIIEETQYF
many TRBJ1-5 TRBV19 - TGTGCCAGTAGGGGCAGGGATGCCAATCAGCCCCAGCATTTT CASRGRDANQPQHF
- TRBJ2-7 TRBV29-1 - TGCAGCGGAATGGACGTTGCACTGGCCTACGAGCAGTACTTC CSGMDVALAYEQYF
many TRBJ2-7 TRBV28 - TGTGCCAGCAACCCTCGCTGGGATACCTACGAGCAGTACTTC CASNPRWDTYEQYF
many TRBJ2-3 TRBV12-3/TRBV12-4 - TGTGCCAGCAGGGGGAGCACAGATACGCAGTATTTT CASRGSTDTQYF
many TRBJ2-7 TRBV28 TRBD1 TGTGCCAGCAGTTCCCCAGGGACAGTCTACGAGCAGTACTTC CASSSPGTVYEQYF
- TRBJ2-5 TRBV3-1 - TGTGCCAGCAGCCAATTAACCAGACGGGGGGCCCAAGAGACCCAGTACTTC CASSQLTRRGAQETQYF
- TRBJ2-7 TRBV6-5 TRBD1 TGTGCCAGCAGTTACTCGGGACAGGCAGGCGACGAGCAGTACTTC CASSYSGQAGDEQYF
many TRBJ1-5 TRBV28 - TGTGCCAGCAATCCAGGGTCGGGCTTCAGCAATCAGCCCCAGCATTTT CASNPGSGFSNQPQHF
- TRBJ1-2 TRBV12-3/TRBV12-4 - TGTGCCAGCAGCCCCCTCACAGATAACTATGGCTACACCTTC CASSPLTDNYGYTF
many TRBJ2-3 TRBV27 TRBD2 TGTGCCAGCAGCCCCCGGCGCGCGGGGGGGTACCCAGATACGCAGTATTTT CASSPRRAGGYPDTQYF
many TRBJ1-2 TRBV4-2 - TGTGCCAGCAGCCAAGATATCAGAGTCCATGGCTACACCTTC CASSQDIRVHGYTF
few TRBJ2-7 TRBV7-9 - TGTGCCAGCAGCTCCCGGGACACTTCCTACGAGCAGTACTTC CASSSRDTSYEQYF
few TRBJ2-5 TRBV7-9 TRBD2 TGTGCCAGCAGCTTAGGCGGGGGAATCCAAGAGACCCAGTACTTC CASSLGGGIQETQYF
many TRBJ1-5 TRBV4-1 - TGCGCCAGCAGCCAAGATGAATACAGAGGCAATCAGCCCCAGCATTTT CASSQDEYRGNQPQHF
many TRBJ1-2 TRBV2 - TGTGCCAGCAAGTCTAGGGCTGACTATGGCTACACCTTC CASKSRADYGYTF
many TRBJ2-1 TRBV6-2/TRBV6-3 TRBD2 TGTGCCAGCAGTTACTCTCCTAGCGGGAGGGCCTTAAGCTCCTACAATGAGCAGTTCTTC CASSYSPSGRALSSYNEQFF
many TRBJ2-1 TRBV20-1 - TGCAGTGCTAGAGATCCGGCCCAGTCTTATGAGCAGTTCTTC CSARDPAQSYEQFF